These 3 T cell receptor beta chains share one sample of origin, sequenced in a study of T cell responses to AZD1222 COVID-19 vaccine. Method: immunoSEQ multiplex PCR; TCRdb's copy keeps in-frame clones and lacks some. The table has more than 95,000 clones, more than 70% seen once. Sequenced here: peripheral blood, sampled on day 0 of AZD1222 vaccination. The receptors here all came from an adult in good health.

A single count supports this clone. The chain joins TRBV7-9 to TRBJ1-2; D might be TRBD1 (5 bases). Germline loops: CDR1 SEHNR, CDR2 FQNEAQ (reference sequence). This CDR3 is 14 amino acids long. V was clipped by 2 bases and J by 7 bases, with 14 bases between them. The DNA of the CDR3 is TGTGCCAGCAGCTTAACTGTAGGGGCGGCTGGCTACACCTTC. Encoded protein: CASSLTVGAAGYTF. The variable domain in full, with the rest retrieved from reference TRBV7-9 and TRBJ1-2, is DTGVSQNPRHKITKRGQNVTFRCDPISEHNRLYWYRQTLGQGPEFLTYFQNEAQLEKSRLLSDRFSAERPKGSFSTLEIQRTEQGDSAMYLCASSLTVGAAGYTFGSGTRLTVV.

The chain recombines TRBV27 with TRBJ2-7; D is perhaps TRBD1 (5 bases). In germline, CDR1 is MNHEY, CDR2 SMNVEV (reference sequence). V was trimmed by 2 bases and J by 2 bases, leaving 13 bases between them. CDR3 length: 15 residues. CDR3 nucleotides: TGTGCCAGCAGTTTAGGTAAGGGGCGTCCCTACGAGCAGTACTTC. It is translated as CASSLGKGRPYEQYF.

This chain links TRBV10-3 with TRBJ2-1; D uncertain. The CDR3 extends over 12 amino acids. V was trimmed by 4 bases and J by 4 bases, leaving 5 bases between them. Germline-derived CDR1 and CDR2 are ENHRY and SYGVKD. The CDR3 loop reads CAISGDYNEQFF. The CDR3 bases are TGTGCCATCAGTGGGGATTACAATGAGCAGTTCTTC.